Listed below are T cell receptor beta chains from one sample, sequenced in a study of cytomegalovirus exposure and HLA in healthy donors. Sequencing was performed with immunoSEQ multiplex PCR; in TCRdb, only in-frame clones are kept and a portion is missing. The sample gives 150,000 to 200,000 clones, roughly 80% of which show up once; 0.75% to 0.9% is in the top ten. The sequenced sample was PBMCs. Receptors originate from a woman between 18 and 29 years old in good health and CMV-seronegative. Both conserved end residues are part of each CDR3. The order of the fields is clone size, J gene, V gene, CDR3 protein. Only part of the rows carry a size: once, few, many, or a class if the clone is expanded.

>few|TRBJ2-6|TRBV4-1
CASSQGHRWDSGANVLTF
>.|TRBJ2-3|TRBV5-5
CASSLGDFVLAGADTQYF
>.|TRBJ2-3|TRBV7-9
CASSLATDTDTQYF
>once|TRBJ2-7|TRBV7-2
CASSRSSGYEQYF
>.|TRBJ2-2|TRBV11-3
CASSLGGGGIPGELFF
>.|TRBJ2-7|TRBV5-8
CASSLGASGFREQYF
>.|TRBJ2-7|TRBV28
CASSVPRDRVWVGLSYEQYF
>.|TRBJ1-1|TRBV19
CASSIPLGGLGAFF
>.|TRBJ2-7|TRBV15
CATSRVRTGFGEQYF
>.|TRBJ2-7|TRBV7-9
CASSLLASGSYEQYF
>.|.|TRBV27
CASSVYPGLKKYEQYF
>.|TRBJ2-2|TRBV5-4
CASSLGLAGDTGELFF
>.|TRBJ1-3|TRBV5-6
CASSLRGPAGNTIYF
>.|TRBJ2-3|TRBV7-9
CSSSISGSSTDTQYF
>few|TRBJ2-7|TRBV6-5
CASRRDRGYEQYF